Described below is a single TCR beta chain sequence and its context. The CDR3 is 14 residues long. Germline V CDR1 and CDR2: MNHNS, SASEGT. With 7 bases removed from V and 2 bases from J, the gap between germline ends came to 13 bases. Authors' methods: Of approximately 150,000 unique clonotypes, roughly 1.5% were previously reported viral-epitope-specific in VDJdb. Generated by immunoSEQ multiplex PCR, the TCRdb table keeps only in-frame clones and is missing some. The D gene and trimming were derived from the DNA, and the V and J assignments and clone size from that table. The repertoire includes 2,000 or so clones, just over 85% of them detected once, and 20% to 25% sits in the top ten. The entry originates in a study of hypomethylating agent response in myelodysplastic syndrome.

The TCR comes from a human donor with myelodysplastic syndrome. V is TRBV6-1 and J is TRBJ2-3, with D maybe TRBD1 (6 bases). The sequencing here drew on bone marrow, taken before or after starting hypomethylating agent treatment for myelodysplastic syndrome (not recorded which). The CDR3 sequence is CASKRQADTDTQYF. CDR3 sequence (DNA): TGTGCCAGCAAAAGACAGGCTGACACAGATACGCAGTATTTT.